These 28 T cell receptor beta chains came from one sample sequenced in a study of blood T cell repertoires in COVID-19. Sequencing used immunoSEQ multiplex PCR; TCRdb keeps in-frame clones, though not all of them. The table lists 350,000 to 450,000 clones, 83% of them singletons. Source material: PBMCs or T cells enriched from blood (not recorded which). All receptors derive from a woman between 45 and 60 years old who had recovered from COVID-19.

A few counts support this clone. The chain is built from TRBV5-1 and TRBJ2-3; 8 nucleotides line up with TRBD2. V dropped 2 bases and J dropped 5; count of bases not matched to a gene: 4. Looked up from germline, CDR1 is SGHRS and CDR2 is YFSETQ. This CDR3 region has 14 residues. CDR3 in amino acids: CASSFGTSRDTQYF. The CDR3 nucleotides are TGCGCCAGCAGCTTCGGGACTAGTCGAGATACGCAGTATTTT.

The chain employs TRBV30 and TRBJ2-7; D is undetermined. Trimming left V 3 bases short and J 0 bases short, with 6 bases between. In germline, CDR1 is GTSNPN, CDR2 SVGIG (reference sequence). The CDR3 extends over 12 amino acids. CDR3 sequence (DNA): TGTGCCTGGAGCACCAGCTCCTACGAGCAGTACTTC. Its translation: CAWSTSSYEQYF.

This chain connects TRBV30 to TRBJ2-7; 8 bases are a match to TRBD1. Germline lookup yields CDR1 GTSNPN and CDR2 SVGIG (reference sequence). J gave up 4 bases and V 3 bases, and 2 bases lay outside the gene matches. The CDR3 length is 12 residues. The CDR3: CAWRQGAYEQYF. The CDR3 bases are TGTGCCTGGAGGCAGGGGGCGTACGAGCAGTACTTC. The variable domain in full, with the rest retrieved from reference TRBV30 and TRBJ2-7, is SQTIHQWPATLVQPVGSPLSLECTVEGTSNPNLYWYRQAAGRGLQLLFYSVGIGQISSEVPQNLSASRPQDRQFILSSKKLLLSDSGFYLCAWRQGAYEQYFGPGTRLTVT.

The rearrangement uses TRBV6-6 and TRBJ1-1; tentatively, D is TRBD1 (6 bases). This CDR3 region has 12 residues. V was pared by 10 bases and J by 0 bases, with 9 bases between. The germline V gene has CDR1 MNHNY and CDR2 SVGAGI (reference sequence). CDR3 nucleotide sequence: TGTGCCACCACAGGGCTGAACACTGAAGCTTTCTTT. It is translated as CATTGLNTEAFF.

Only one count was recorded for this clone. The chain is built from TRBV7-3 and TRBJ1-4; 9 bases align to TRBD1. The germline V gene encodes CDR1 SGHTA and CDR2 FQGTGA. Losses at the gene ends were 1 base for V and 0 bases for J; bases not matched to a gene: 0. This CDR3 is built from 16 residues. CDR3 coding DNA: TGTGCCAGCAGCTTAAACAGGGGGCCAACTAATGAAAAACTGTTTTTT. Protein product: CASSLNRGPTNEKLFF.

The chain couples TRBV20-1 to TRBJ1-1; tentative D call: TRBD1 (5 bases). The V gene lost 3 bases and the J gene lost 0 bases, with 14 bases spanning the gap. CDR3 size: 15 residues. The germline V gene has CDR1 DFQATT and CDR2 SNEGSKA (reference sequence). The CDR3 loop reads CSASFRGGLNTEAFF. In DNA form, the CDR3 reads TGCAGTGCTAGTTTTAGGGGTGGGTTGAACACTGAAGCTTTCTTT.

The chain couples TRBV20-1 to TRBJ1-2, with 7 bases aligning to TRBD1. Germline V gene data show CDR1 as DFQATT and CDR2 as SNEGSKA (reference sequence). Trimming cost V 3 bases and J 6 bases; bases outside gene matches: 13. The CDR3 is 15 residues long. CDR3 residues: CSASVTGVGGDGYTF. The DNA for the CDR3 is TGCAGTGCTAGTGTAACAGGGGTTGGAGGGGATGGCTACACCTTC.

The CDR3 region is CASSLPGPEAFF. CDR3 DNA sequence: TGTGCCAGCAGCTTACCAGGCCCTGAAGCTTTCTTT. This chain joins TRBV7-2 and TRBJ1-1; D remains unclear. Germline V gene data show CDR1 as SGHTA and CDR2 as FQGNSA. V was cut by 2 bases and J by 6 bases, with 7 bases left in between. The CDR3 totals 12 residues. The full variable domain, rest sourced from reference TRBV7-2 and TRBJ1-1, is GAGVSQSPSNKVTEKGKDVELRCDPISGHTALYWYRQSLGQGLEFLIYFQGNSAPDKSGLPSDRFSAERTGGSVSTLTIQRTQQEDSAVYLCASSLPGPEAFFGQGTRLTVV.

The chain has TRBV18 and TRBJ1-6; tentative D call: TRBD1 (6 bases). Germline assignment: CDR1 KGHSH and CDR2 LQKENI. CDR3 size: 14 residues. The V gene lost 2 bases and the J gene lost 7 bases, with 9 bases spanning the gap. This chain's CDR3 is CASSPKGENSPLHF. DNA of the CDR3: TGTGCCAGCTCACCAAAGGGGGAAAATTCACCCCTCCACTTT.

This sequence joins TRBV7-8 and TRBJ2-7, with 8 positions matching TRBD1. Trimming at V came to 6 bases and at J to 5 bases, leaving 9 bases not matched to a gene. The CDR3 totals 14 residues. The germline V gene has CDR1 SGHVS and CDR2 FQNEAQ. CDR3 residues: CASSPTGVSNEQYF. CDR3 in DNA: TGTGCCAGCAGTCCGACAGGGGTAAGCAACGAGCAGTACTTC. The whole variable domain, filled in from reference TRBV7-8 and TRBJ2-7, reads GAGVSQSPRYKVAKRGQDVALRCDPISGHVSLFWYQQALGQGPEFLTYFQNEAQLDKSGLPSDRFFAERPEGSVSTLKIQRTQQEDSAVYLCASSPTGVSNEQYFGPGTRLTVT.

In its sample, this clone was seen once. This rearrangement joins TRBV27 to TRBJ1-6, with D hard to call. The V end was cut by 5 bases, the J end by 3 bases, with 20 bases between. Germline assignment: CDR1 MNHEY and CDR2 SMNVEV (reference sequence). This CDR3 has 18 amino acids. The CDR3 loop is CASSLDTNGINYNSPLHF. Here the CDR3 DNA reads TGTGCCAGCAGTCTAGATACCAATGGTATCAACTATAATTCACCCCTCCACTTT.

The chain uses TRBV30 and TRBJ1-5; D is unresolved. Trimming stripped 4 bases from V and 5 bases from J, with 12 bases between. The CDR3 extends over 13 amino acids. CDR1 and CDR2 from the germline V gene are GTSNPN and SVGIG (reference sequence). CDR3 amino acids: CAWNRRTDQPQHF. CDR3 coding DNA: TGTGCCTGGAACAGACGGACTGATCAGCCCCAGCATTTT. The full variable domain, completed using reference TRBV30 and TRBJ1-5, is SQTIHQWPATLVQPVGSPLSLECTVEGTSNPNLYWYRQAAGRGLQLLFYSVGIGQISSEVPQNLSASRPQDRQFILSSKKLLLSDSGFYLCAWNRRTDQPQHFGDGTRLSIL.

J is TRBJ1-4 and V is TRBV5-5; tentative D call: TRBD1 (6 bases). The germline V and J ends were trimmed by 4 bases and 8 bases, with 18 bases remaining between them. CDR1 is SGHKS, CDR2 YYEKEE, per germline (reference sequence). CDR3 size: 15 residues. The CDR3 here is CASSPQAGVKEKLFF. The CDR3 DNA sequence: TGTGCCAGCAGCCCCCAGGCAGGGGTGAAGGAAAAACTGTTTTTT.

J is TRBJ1-2 and V is TRBV11-2; 8 positions agree with TRBD1. CDR3 size: 13 residues. Germline trimming cut 5 bases from V and 8 bases from J; bases unmatched to any gene: 7. Germline V gives CDR1 SGHAT, CDR2 FQNNGV. The CDR3 sequence: CASSRTGLYGYTF. The CDR3, as DNA: TGTGCCAGCAGCAGGACAGGGTTGTACGGCTACACCTTC.

V gene TRBV7-6 combines with J gene TRBJ2-7; D is perhaps TRBD2 (6 bases). Germline values: CDR1 SGHVS, CDR2 FNYEAQ. V gave up 7 bases and J gave up 4 bases, with 17 bases separating them. The CDR3 sequence is 14 residues long. This CDR3 is CASTPGGGSYEQYF. Written as DNA, the CDR3 is TGTGCCAGCACCCCAGGTGGGGGGTCGTACGAGCAGTACTTC.

The chain joins TRBV19 to TRBJ1-6, with 7 bases that match TRBD1. This CDR3 comprises 16 residues. Per germline, CDR1 LNHDA and CDR2 SQIVND (reference sequence). V lost 0 bases, J lost 10 bases, and 9 bases stayed unmatched. The CDR3 is CASSIDPRQGGSPLHF. As DNA, the CDR3 is TGTGCCAGTAGTATAGATCCGAGACAGGGAGGATCACCCCTCCACTTT.

This sequence joins TRBV9 and TRBJ2-1; maybe TRBD2 (5 bases). V shed 0 bases and J shed 9 bases, with 10 bases lying between them. The germline gives CDR1 SGDLS, CDR2 YYNGEE. The CDR3 is 13 amino acids. CDR3 in DNA: TGTGCCAGCAGCGTAGGGGAGTTGGGTGAGCAGTTCTTC. It specifies CASSVGELGEQFF.

This clone appeared once. The CDR3 DNA follows: TGTGCCAGCAGTTTCTTTAAGGGGGCGAGCTCCTACGAGCAGTACTTC. The encoded protein is CASSFFKGASSYEQYF. The chain combines TRBV11-3 with TRBJ2-7, with 7 bases fitting TRBD1. Trimming removed 6 bases from V and 0 bases from J; junction bases left unmatched: 11. CDR3 length: 16 amino acids. CDR1 and CDR2 from the germline V gene are SGHNT and YENEEA.

This clone has a count of ten or more. This chain uses TRBV5-4 with TRBJ2-1; 10 bases match TRBD2. This CDR3 is built from 16 residues. CDR1 SGHNT and CDR2 YYREEE come from the germline V gene (reference sequence). The J segment lost 4 bases and the V segment lost 4 bases, leaving 8 bases of the junction unmatched. CDR3 loop: CASSPSTSGDYNEQFF. CDR3 sequence (DNA): TGTGCCAGCAGCCCGAGTACTAGCGGGGATTACAATGAGCAGTTCTTC.

This chain links TRBV11-2 with TRBJ1-5, with a possible D match to TRBD1 (5 bases). The length of the CDR3 is 15 residues. V was cut by 1 base and J by 3 bases, with 10 bases left in between. Germline V CDR1 and CDR2: SGHAT, FQNNGV. The CDR3, as DNA: TGTGCCAGCAGCTTAGGGCAGGGCTACAATCAGCCCCAGCATTTT. It specifies CASSLGQGYNQPQHF.

The chain couples TRBV19 to TRBJ1-5; 7 bases align to TRBD1. In germline, CDR1 is LNHDA, CDR2 SQIVND (reference sequence). V gave up 3 bases and J gave up 6 bases; unmatched junction bases: 8. The CDR3 spans 15 residues. The CDR3 sequence is CASSIGRQGRQPQHF. Here the CDR3 DNA reads TGTGCCAGTAGTATTGGAAGACAGGGTCGTCAGCCCCAGCATTTT.

This chain joins TRBV7-2 and TRBJ1-2, with 8 nucleotides matching TRBD1. The trim removed 5 bases at V and 4 bases at J, leaving 9 bases unmatched. The germline V gene encodes CDR1 SGHTA and CDR2 FQGNSA. The CDR3 length is 15 residues. In nucleotides, the CDR3 is TGTGCCAGCAGCACCCGGGGACAGGATCTCTATGGCTACACCTTC. Protein sequence: CASSTRGQDLYGYTF.

This rearrangement joins TRBV14 to TRBJ1-2; D gene unclear. CDR1 is SGHDN and CDR2 is FVKESK in the germline V gene. The CDR3 has 15 amino acids. Trimming left V 0 bases short and J 1 base short, with 9 bases between. In DNA form, the CDR3 reads TGTGCCAGCAGCCAAGACCTAGGAAGTAACTATGGCTACACCTTC. It specifies CASSQDLGSNYGYTF.

V is TRBV30 and J is TRBJ1-2; 7 bases map to TRBD1. Trimming at V came to 4 bases and at J to 7 bases, leaving 6 bases not matched to a gene. Germline V gives CDR1 GTSNPN, CDR2 SVGIG (reference sequence). The CDR3 contains 12 residues. The CDR3 DNA sequence: TGTGCCTGGACTCAGCAGGGGGGTGGCTACACCTTC. Its protein is CAWTQQGGGYTF.

The chain employs TRBV6-2 or TRBV6-3 and TRBJ2-3; tentatively, D is TRBD2 (5 bases). CDR3 size: 18 residues. V lost 2 bases to trimming and J lost 5 bases, with 23 bases between them. Germline V gene lookup returns CDR1 MNHEY and CDR2 SVGEGT. CDR3 coding DNA: TGTGCCAGCAGTTACGAGGTCGGGTCGGGAAGGATACAAGATACGCAGTATTTT. This encodes CASSYEVGSGRIQDTQYF.

The gene calls are TRBV9 and TRBJ2-3; 10 bases map to TRBD2. The CDR3 consists of 17 residues. The J segment lost 2 bases and the V segment lost 7 bases, leaving 13 bases of the junction unmatched. CDR1 and CDR2 from the germline V gene are SGDLS and YYNGEE. The CDR3, as DNA: TGTGCCAGCTCCGGGGCCTCTAGCGGGGGACTCACAGATACGCAGTATTTT. The encoded protein is CASSGASSGGLTDTQYF.

This chain joins TRBV19 and TRBJ1-5; TRBD1 matches 7 bases. Germline lookup yields CDR1 LNHDA and CDR2 SQIVND (reference sequence). CDR3 size: 15 residues. Germline trimming cut 1 base from V and 7 bases from J; bases unmatched to any gene: 7. The CDR3 region has the DNA TGTGCCAGTAGTATAGGACAGGGATTCCGACAGCCCCAGCATTTT. Translation gives CASSIGQGFRQPQHF.

The chain is built from TRBV3-1 (or the pseudogene TRBV3-2) and TRBJ1-6; D remains ambiguous. The CDR3 runs 13 residues. CDR1 LGHDT and CDR2 YNNKEL come from the germline V gene (reference sequence). Between the trimmed V and J ends, which lost 4 bases and 5 bases, there was a span of 6 bases. For the CDR3, the DNA is TGTGCCAGCAGCCCCACAGATAATTCACCCCTCCACTTT. It specifies CASSPTDNSPLHF.